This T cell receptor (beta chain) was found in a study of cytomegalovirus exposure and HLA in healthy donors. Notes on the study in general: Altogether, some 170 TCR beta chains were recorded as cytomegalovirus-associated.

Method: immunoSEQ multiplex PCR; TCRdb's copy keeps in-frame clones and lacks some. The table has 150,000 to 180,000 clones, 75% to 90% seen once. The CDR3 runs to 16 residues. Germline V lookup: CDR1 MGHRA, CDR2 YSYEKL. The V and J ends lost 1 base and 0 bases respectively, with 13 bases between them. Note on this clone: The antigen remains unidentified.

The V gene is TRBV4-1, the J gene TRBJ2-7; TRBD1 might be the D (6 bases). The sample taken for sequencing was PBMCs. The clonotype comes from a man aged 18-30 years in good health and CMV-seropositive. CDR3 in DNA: TGCGCCAGCAGCCAAGGCGGCGGCAGGGGCTCCTACGAGCAGTACTTC. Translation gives CASSQGGGRGSYEQYF.